This T cell receptor beta chain was identified in a study of T-cell reconstitution after alpha-beta-depleted transplantation in children. General observations from the study: Surviving recipient T cells and thymic progenitors produced the high day-60 TCRbeta diversity seen in some patients. One year after transplant, T-cell counts and diversity came mostly from newly produced T cells. Several hundred expanded graft clones reportedly supplied alpha-beta T cells about two months after transplant.

This clonotype was detected ten times or more. The antigen remains unidentified. A TCRbeta library incorporating unique molecular identifiers was prepared. TCRdb redid the calling of the PCR reads with MiXCR, one entry per CDR3 protein. In the table there are 200,000 or so distinct CDR3 sequences, under 8.5% of which are singletons. Per the germline V gene, CDR1 is MNHNS and CDR2 is SASEGT. This CDR3 comprises 16 residues. V was clipped by 2 bases and J by 6 bases, with 20 bases between them. J is TRBJ2-7 and V is TRBV6-1; D remains ambiguous. The sequences come from PBMCs, collected before TCRalphabeta/CD19-depleted stem cell transplant. This TCR was sampled from a boy aged 2 to 10 with acute lymphoblastic leukemia, due to receive a stem cell transplant. CDR3 coding DNA: TGTGCCAGCAGTGAATTCGGTAAAGGGTTCGTCGGCGAGCAGTACTTC. Translating it yields CASSEFGKGFVGEQYF.